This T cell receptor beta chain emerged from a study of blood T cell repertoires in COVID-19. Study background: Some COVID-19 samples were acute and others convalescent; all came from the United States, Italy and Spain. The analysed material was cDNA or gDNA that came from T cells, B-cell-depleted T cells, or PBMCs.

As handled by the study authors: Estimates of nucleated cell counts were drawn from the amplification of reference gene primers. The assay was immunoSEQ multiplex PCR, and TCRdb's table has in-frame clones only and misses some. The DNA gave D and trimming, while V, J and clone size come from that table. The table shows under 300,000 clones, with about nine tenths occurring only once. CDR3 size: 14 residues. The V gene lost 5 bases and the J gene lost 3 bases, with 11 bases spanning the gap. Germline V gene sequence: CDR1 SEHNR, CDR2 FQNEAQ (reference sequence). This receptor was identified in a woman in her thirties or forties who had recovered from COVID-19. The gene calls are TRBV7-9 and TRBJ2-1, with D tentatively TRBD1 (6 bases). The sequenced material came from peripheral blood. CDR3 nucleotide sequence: TGTGCCAGCAGCCCGTGGACAGTCTACAATGAGCAGTTCTTC. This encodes CASSPWTVYNEQFF.